Listed below are T cell receptor beta chains from one sample, sequenced in a study of blood T cells in healthy people across ages. TCRdb reprocessed the 5' RACE reads with MiXCR, giving one entry per CDR3 protein. The profile shows 650,000 to 1,000,000 distinct CDR3 sequences, 30% to 45% of them singletons. The sequenced material came from blood. Receptors were obtained from a man younger than 30 in good health. Each CDR3 is given without its conserved first and last residue. A D gene is named only where the DNA matches it firmly.

V,J,D,CDR3
TRBV29-1,.,.,SVEDQGSNSYNEQY
TRBV6-6,TRBJ2-7,TRBD1,ASRDRTTYEQY
TRBV20-1,TRBJ2-5,TRBD2,SAKTSGQETQY
TRBV30,TRBJ2-1,.,VWSDVWVSYNEQF
TRBV4-3,TRBJ1-2,.,ASSQEDGANYGYT
TRBV12-3/TRBV12-4,TRBJ2-7,.,ASSLGGTSSYEQY
TRBV14,TRBJ1-2,.,ASSQVGVRLYGYT
TRBV7-2,TRBJ2-7,.,ASSHRVREQC
TRBV29-1,TRBJ1-1,TRBD1,SIGHRGLNTEAF
TRBV20-1,TRBJ2-7,TRBD1,SAREVDRGEQY
TRBV7-2,TRBJ2-1,TRBD2,ASSLERGDEQF
TRBV12-3/TRBV12-4,TRBJ2-7,.,ASSSWQLVAYEQY
TRBV2,TRBJ2-2,.,ASNMGGNTGELF
TRBV2,TRBJ1-1,.,ASSEGRVNTEAF
TRBV7-2,TRBJ2-2,.,ASSFSVNTGELF
TRBV7-9,TRBJ1-2,TRBD1,ACSAQGQGLHGYT
TRBV3-1,TRBJ2-2,.,ASSQAVRGQGRLGTNTGELF
TRBV20-1,TRBJ2-1,.,SAREGGVALFNEQF
TRBV20-1,TRBJ1-6,.,SARGAVNSPLH
TRBV12-3/TRBV12-4,TRBJ2-5,TRBD2,ASSPTSVETQY
TRBV20-1,TRBJ1-6,TRBD1,SGLGDSNSPLH
TRBV6-1,TRBJ2-1,TRBD1,ASNRDRGYNEQF
TRBV7-2,TRBJ2-1,.,ASSLLGLRDNEQF
TRBV4-3,TRBJ2-3,.,ASSRVAELNYHLSTDTQY
TRBV12-3/TRBV12-4,TRBJ2-1,.,ASKAQGSNEQF
TRBV27,TRBJ2-1,TRBD2,ASSPNGGDEQF
TRBV5-1,TRBJ1-1,.,VSSLAILRGMNTEAF
TRBV29-1,TRBJ1-1,TRBD1,SVVGQTNTEAF
TRBV20-1,TRBJ2-7,.,SVTGSYEQY
TRBV5-1,TRBJ2-1,.,ASSQDRSQTMGNEQF
TRBV6-1,TRBJ2-3,TRBD2,ASSAKLAGAPTDTQY
TRBV20-1,TRBJ2-6,.,SARTGLSGANVLT
TRBV5-8,TRBJ1-5,TRBD1,ASSPGQGGYSNQPQH
TRBV28,.,.,ASSFVGVSRRGPSSYNEQY
TRBV4-2,TRBJ2-7,TRBD1,ASSQDRGQGMYEQY
TRBV7-8,TRBJ2-1,TRBD2,ASSLDGGGIYNGQF
TRBV5-1,TRBJ2-7,.,ASSLISGQYNEQY
TRBV18,TRBJ1-5,TRBD1,ASSPSGDRVNQPQH
TRBV12-3/TRBV12-4,TRBJ1-2,.,ASSAGKFYGYT
TRBV29-1,TRBJ2-1,.,SVEIGLINEQF
TRBV20-1,TRBJ2-7,.,SARRGREQY
TRBV5-1,TRBJ2-1,.,ASSLRTVHGEQF
TRBV24-1,TRBJ1-5,.,ATSAAFNQPQH
TRBV5-5,TRBJ1-5,.,ASSSGQVRNSNQPQH
TRBV7-9,TRBJ2-5,.,ASSPSPHDSQQETQY
TRBV20-1,TRBJ2-3,.,SASRDDRTDTQY
TRBV20-1,TRBJ2-3,TRBD1,SARANPGQGSTDTQY
TRBV9,TRBJ1-2,TRBD1,ASSSRTGHDYGYT
TRBV27,TRBJ1-5,TRBD1,ASRPGQGPNQPQH
TRBV25-1,TRBJ2-7,.,ASSDRTYEQY
TRBV4-3,TRBJ2-7,.,ASSPGGQGFGGEQY
TRBV4-3,TRBJ1-4,.,ASSQTVQGRRANEKLF